This T cell receptor beta chain was obtained from a study of T cell responses to AZD1222 COVID-19 vaccine. Measured with immunoSEQ multiplex PCR; TCRdb has only the in-frame clones, and not every one. The sample carries around 99,000 clones, about 90% recorded once. In the case of this clone: Its antigen remains unknown.

The CDR3 sequence is 15 residues long. CDR1 is LGHNA and CDR2 is YNFKEQ in the germline V gene. The V gene lost 4 bases and the J gene lost 3 bases, with 12 bases spanning the gap. Overall study results and limits: With two AZD1222 doses given, Spike-specific TCR breadth and depth both rose.

The J gene is TRBJ2-2, the V gene TRBV4-2; no firm D call. The sample was peripheral blood, taken on day 0 of AZD1222 vaccination. This receptor was identified in an adult in good health. Written as DNA, the CDR3 is TGTGCCAGCAGCCCAGAAGTTAGGGACACCGGGGAGCTGTTTTTT. Protein sequence: CASSPEVRDTGELFF.